The 21 T cell receptor beta chains in this list originate from one sample, sequenced in a study of persistence of HIV-infected CD4 T cells. The stimulus was lysate of CMV-infected fibroblasts, approximately 9.6 ug/mL. Memory cells lacking CD40L and CD69 with high CD45RO were sorted. The antigens for these receptors are not known. The immunoSEQ assay was version 4, run in survey mode. TCRdb's copy holds only in-frame clones and misses some; the assay was immunoSEQ multiplex PCR. This sample has 25,000 to 35,000 clones, with roughly 78% found just once. The sample in question was CD4+ T cells sorted from PBMCs after approximately 18-hour stimulation, obtained from a patient who received antiretroviral therapy. The receptor source for this set is an adult man with HIV who was CMV-seropositive.

This clone was counted a few times. J is TRBJ1-1 and V is TRBV7-2; 7 bases agree with TRBD1. J lost 4 bases, V lost 5 bases, and 7 bases had no gene match. Germline V gene sequence: CDR1 SGHTA, CDR2 FQGNSA. CDR3 length equals 14 residues. The CDR3 DNA is TGTGCCAGCAGCCCAGGGGGTTGGACCACTGAAGCTTTCTTT. As protein: CASSPGGWTTEAFF.

V is TRBV27 and J is TRBJ1-4, with D perhaps TRBD1 (6 bases). The CDR3 contains 15 residues. V was cut by 7 bases and J by 4 bases, with 16 bases left in between. CDR1 and CDR2 from the germline V gene are MNHEY and SMNVEV (reference sequence). CDR3 DNA: TGTGCCAGCAAACGTGCGGGACACGTTAATGAAAAACTGTTTTTT. As protein: CASKRAGHVNEKLFF.

This chain joins TRBV5-8 and TRBJ1-3; D may be TRBD1 (5 bases). Trimming left V 4 bases short and J 5 bases short, with 19 bases between. The germline gives CDR1 SGHTS, CDR2 YDEGEE. The CDR3 has 16 amino acids. The CDR3 region has the DNA TGTGCCAGCAGCCCGGGGGGAGGCCGCCCGAGAAACACCATATATTTT. Protein: CASSPGGGRPRNTIYF.

The chain combines TRBV28 with TRBJ1-2; 8 nucleotides align to TRBD1. CDR1 and CDR2 from the germline V gene are MDHEN and SYDVKM. The ends lost 6 bases at V and 7 bases at J; junction bases unmatched: 10. The CDR3 length is 14 residues. As DNA, the CDR3 is TGTGCCAGCAGCCTCGGGACAGGTATTGGTGGCTACACCTTC. It codes for CASSLGTGIGGYTF.

The chain uses TRBV2 and TRBJ1-3; no firm D call. The CDR3 runs 15 residues. Germline CDR1 is SNHLY and CDR2 is FYNNEI. V was cut by 6 bases and J by 4 bases, with 16 bases left in between. The CDR3 sequence: CASRDAGSAGNTIYF. CDR3 DNA sequence: TGTGCCAGCAGAGACGCGGGGTCCGCAGGAAACACCATATATTTT.

The V call is TRBV4-1, the J call TRBJ2-3; 8 bases line up with TRBD2. The V segment lost 1 base and the J segment 14 bases; nucleotides outside the gene matches: 17. The length of the CDR3 is 16 residues. The germline V gene encodes CDR1 MGHRA and CDR2 YSYEKL. The CDR3 DNA is TGCGCCAGCAGCCAAGGGGTTGGGGCGGGGGGCCTAACGAGGTATTTT. This encodes CASSQGVGAGGLTRYF.

This sequence joins TRBV3-1 (or the pseudogene TRBV3-2) and TRBJ1-2, with D perhaps matching TRBD1 (5 bases). Germline values: CDR1 LGHDT, CDR2 YNNKEL (reference sequence). The CDR3 length is 15 residues. The ends were cut back, 0 bases at V and 2 bases at J, with 10 bases in the middle. CDR3 in amino acids: CASSQDLGGNYGYTF. The CDR3 DNA is TGTGCCAGCAGCCAAGATCTCGGGGGAAACTATGGCTACACCTTC.

This chain links TRBV28 with TRBJ1-2, with 8 bases identical to TRBD1. Germline assignment: CDR1 MDHEN and CDR2 SYDVKM. The CDR3 contains 16 residues. The V segment lost 3 bases and the J segment 8 bases; nucleotides outside the gene matches: 14. DNA for the CDR3: TGTGCCAGCAGTTTCCCTCGACCAGGGGGCCTAGGCGGCTACACCTTC. It yields the protein CASSFPRPGGLGGYTF.

CDR3 DNA: TGTGCCATTGGACAGGTACTAGAGCCCCAGCATTTT. Its translation is CAIGQVLEPQHF. The chain employs TRBV10-3 and TRBJ1-5, with 7 bases identical to TRBD1. Per the germline V gene, CDR1 is ENHRY and CDR2 is SYGVKD. After removal of 9 bases from V and 8 bases from J, the junction contained 7 bases not matched to a gene. This CDR3 has 12 amino acids.

The chain is built from TRBV5-4 and TRBJ2-2; tentative D call: TRBD1 (6 bases). The germline V gene encodes CDR1 SGHNT and CDR2 YYREEE (reference sequence). V lost 3 bases and J 1 base, leaving 13 bases between the germline ends. The CDR3 has 16 residues. CDR3 in DNA: TGTGCCAGCAGCTCGATGAGGGGGAGGAACACCGGGGAGCTGTTTTTT. Protein sequence: CASSSMRGRNTGELFF.

The chain employs TRBV3-1 (or the pseudogene TRBV3-2) and TRBJ2-7, with D uncertain. Looked up from germline, CDR1 is LGHDT and CDR2 is YNNKEL (reference sequence). V shed 3 bases and J shed 6 bases, with 15 bases lying between them. This CDR3 is built from 14 residues. The CDR3 sequence: CASSHGVPTSEQYF. CDR3 nucleotide sequence: TGTGCCAGCAGCCATGGCGTCCCGACCTCCGAGCAGTACTTC.

The V and J genes are TRBV9 and TRBJ2-7; TRBD1 matches 8 bases. This CDR3 is 14 amino acids long. With 4 bases clipped from V and 2 bases from J, the junction kept 5 bases outside the gene matches. Germline CDR1 SGDLS, CDR2 YYNGEE. In nucleotides, the CDR3 is TGTGCCAGCAGCTACGGACAGGGAGCCTACGAGCAGTACTTC. It specifies CASSYGQGAYEQYF.

The V and J genes are TRBV10-1 and TRBJ2-2; 9 nucleotides match TRBD1. The V and J ends lost 4 bases and 5 bases, in that order; junction bases with no gene match: 5. The length of the CDR3 is 15 residues. Germline V lookup: CDR1 WNHNN, CDR2 SYGVQD (reference sequence). For the CDR3, the DNA is TGCGCCAGCAGTGGACAGGGGGGTTCGACCGGGGAGCTGTTTTTT. Translated: CASSGQGGSTGELFF.

This rearrangement joins TRBV3-1 (or the pseudogene TRBV3-2) to TRBJ1-1; D possibly corresponds to TRBD1 (6 bases). The CDR3 is 16 residues long. Germline values: CDR1 LGHDT, CDR2 YNNKEL (reference sequence). Trimming cost V 6 bases and J 1 base, with 18 bases left between them. The CDR3 region has the DNA TGTGCCAGCAGTAGACCGTACAGGGACCCGAACACTGAAGCTTTCTTT. This translates into CASSRPYRDPNTEAFF.

The CDR3 sequence is CASSQDRQGSSYNSPLHF. The CDR3 nucleotides read TGTGCCAGCAGCCAAGATCGCCAGGGCAGCTCCTATAATTCACCCCTCCACTTT. This rearrangement joins TRBV4-2 to TRBJ1-6, with D tentatively TRBD1 (5 bases). The CDR3 runs to 18 residues. Trimming stripped 0 bases from V and 0 bases from J, with 12 bases between. In germline, CDR1 is LGHNA, CDR2 YNFKEQ.

V and J are TRBV27 and TRBJ2-7; D perhaps matches TRBD1 (6 bases). The CDR3 contains 14 residues. With 3 bases removed from V and 2 bases from J, the gap between germline ends came to 11 bases. Germline loops: CDR1 MNHEY, CDR2 SMNVEV (reference sequence). CDR3 protein: CASSFDRRAYEQYF. CDR3 bases: TGTGCCAGCAGTTTCGACAGGCGAGCCTACGAGCAGTACTTC.

The chain links TRBV18 to TRBJ2-2; no definite D call. The CDR3 runs 12 residues. V was clipped by 4 bases and J by 3 bases, with 3 bases between them. CDR1 KGHSH and CDR2 LQKENI come from the germline V gene. The CDR3 DNA is TGTGCCAGCTCACGGGACACCGGGGAGCTGTTTTTT. It encodes CASSRDTGELFF.

The genes are TRBV28 and TRBJ2-3; 11 bases line up with TRBD2. There are 14 residues in the CDR3. Germline CDR1 reads MDHEN; CDR2 reads SYDVKM. Germline trimming cut 6 bases from V and 4 bases from J; bases unmatched to any gene: 3. CDR3 in amino acids: CASRGTSGPDTQYF. DNA of the CDR3: TGTGCCAGCAGGGGGACTAGCGGACCAGATACGCAGTATTTT.

The sample holds a few counts of this clone. The V call is TRBV19, the J call TRBJ1-1, with 8 bases aligning to TRBD1. CDR1 is LNHDA, CDR2 SQIVND, per germline (reference sequence). Losses at the gene ends were 4 bases for V and 1 base for J; bases not matched to a gene: 5. This CDR3 has 15 residues. Here the CDR3 reads CASSTWDRWNTEAFF. Written as DNA, the CDR3 is TGTGCCAGTAGTACCTGGGACAGGTGGAACACTGAAGCTTTCTTT.

The rearrangement links TRBV4-1 to TRBJ1-3, with D maybe TRBD1 (5 bases). Germline V gene data show CDR1 as MGHRA and CDR2 as YSYEKL. V lost 2 bases to trimming and J lost 0 bases, with 11 bases between them. The CDR3 extends over 16 amino acids. The CDR3: CASSQQGINSGNTIYF. CDR3 bases: TGCGCCAGCAGCCAACAGGGAATAAACTCTGGAAACACCATATATTTT.

The rearrangement uses TRBV3-1 (or the pseudogene TRBV3-2) and TRBJ1-2; 9 bases fit TRBD1. V lost 6 bases, J lost 2 bases, and 4 bases stayed unmatched. Germline V CDR1 and CDR2: LGHDT, YNNKEL (reference sequence). CDR3 length: 14 residues. The CDR3 DNA reads TGTGCCAGCAGACCGACAGGGGGGAACTATGGCTACACCTTC. Translating it yields CASRPTGGNYGYTF.